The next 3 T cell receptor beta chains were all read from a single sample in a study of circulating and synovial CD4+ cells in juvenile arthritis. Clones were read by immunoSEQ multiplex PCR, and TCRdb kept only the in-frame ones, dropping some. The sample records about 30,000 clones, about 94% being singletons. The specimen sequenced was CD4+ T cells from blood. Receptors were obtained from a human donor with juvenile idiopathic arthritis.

For the CDR3, the DNA is TGCGCCAGCAGCCCTACTAGCGGGTGGGGCGGGGAGCTGTTTTTT. Amino acid sequence: CASSPTSGWGGELFF. This chain joins TRBV5-1 and TRBJ2-2; TRBD2 matches 9 bases. This CDR3 is built from 15 residues. V shed 4 bases, J shed 7 bases, and the junction held 8 bases outside the gene matches. The germline V gene has CDR1 SGHRS and CDR2 YFSETQ.

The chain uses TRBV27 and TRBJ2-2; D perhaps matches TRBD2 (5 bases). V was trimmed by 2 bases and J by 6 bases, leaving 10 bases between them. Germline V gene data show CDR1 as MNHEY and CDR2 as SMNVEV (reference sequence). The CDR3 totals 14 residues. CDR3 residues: CASSLRTAPGELFF. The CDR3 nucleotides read TGTGCCAGCAGTTTAAGGACTGCCCCCGGGGAGCTGTTTTTT.

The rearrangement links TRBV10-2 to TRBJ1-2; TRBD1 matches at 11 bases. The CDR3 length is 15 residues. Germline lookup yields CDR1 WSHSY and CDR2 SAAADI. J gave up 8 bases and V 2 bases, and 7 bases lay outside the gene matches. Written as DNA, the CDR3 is TGCGCCAGCAGTGAGAGGACAGGGGGCGCGGAGGGCTACACCTTC. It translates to CASSERTGGAEGYTF.